These 14 T cell receptor beta chains were sequenced from one sample in a study of identical twins. TCRdb re-called the 5' RACE reads through MiXCR, storing one row per CDR3 protein. Here the sample spans more than 400,000 distinct CDR3 sequences, roughly 15% being singletons. This sample also belongs to another study, concerning yellow fever vaccine responses in identical twins.

Sequenced: CD4+ T cells sorted from blood. These receptors all stem from a woman aged 18-30 years in good health.

This clonotype was seen only a few times. The rearrangement links TRBV7-2 to TRBJ2-7; D is possibly TRBD2 (5 bases). This CDR3 is built from 15 residues. Germline-derived CDR1 and CDR2 are SGHTA and FQGNSA. V was cut by 5 bases and J by 0 bases, with 14 bases left in between. This chain's CDR3 is CASSTGPGSSYEQYF. CDR3 DNA: TGTGCCAGCAGCACCGGCCCTGGGAGCTCCTACGAGCAGTACTTC.

The chain is built from TRBV5-4 and TRBJ2-2, with TRBD1 matching over 7 bases. V lost 2 bases to trimming and J lost 1 base; unmatched junction nucleotides: 8. The CDR3 extends over 17 amino acids. Germline CDR1 and CDR2: SGHNT and YYREEE (reference sequence). The DNA for the CDR3 is TGTGCCAGCAGCTTACACCGGGACAGCCTGAACACCGGGGAGCTGTTTTTT. Translation: CASSLHRDSLNTGELFF.

The rearrangement uses TRBV5-1 and TRBJ2-7, with 14 positions matching TRBD2. V was pared by 0 bases and J by 0 bases, with 2 bases of the junction left unmatched. The CDR3 has 17 residues. The germline gives CDR1 SGHRS, CDR2 YFSETQ. CDR3 loop: CASSLGGLAGGSYEQYV. DNA for the CDR3: TGCGCCAGCAGCTTGGGCGGACTAGCGGGGGGCTCCTACGAGCAGTACGTC.

CDR3 region: CSADRGLDTGELFF. In DNA form, the CDR3 reads TGCAGTGCTGACAGGGGGCTGGACACCGGGGAGCTGTTTTTT. The rearrangement joins TRBV20-1 to TRBJ2-2, with 10 bases that match TRBD1. Losses at the gene ends were 5 bases for V and 3 bases for J; bases not matched to a gene: 3. Germline CDR1 and CDR2: DFQATT and SNEGSKA (reference sequence). CDR3 length: 14 residues.

This clonotype was recorded a few times. The rearrangement uses TRBV20-1 and TRBJ2-7; D unclear. From germline, CDR1 is DFQATT and CDR2 SNEGSKA (reference sequence). V was cut by 3 bases and J by 3 bases, with 18 bases left in between. The CDR3 covers 15 residues. CDR3: CSASRFPSPNYEQYF. As DNA, the CDR3 is TGCAGTGCTAGCCGATTCCCTAGTCCCAACTACGAGCAGTACTTC.

This clonotype was detected a few times. CDR3 amino acids: CSAGSRSSYNEQFF. The CDR3 bases are TGCAGTGCCGGCTCCAGGAGCTCCTACAATGAGCAGTTCTTC. The chain joins TRBV20-1 to TRBJ2-1; D not resolved. The germline V gene encodes CDR1 DFQATT and CDR2 SNEGSKA (reference sequence). The CDR3 runs to 14 residues. Trimming left V 6 bases short and J 0 bases short, with 12 bases between.

For the CDR3, the DNA is TGTGCCAGCTCGGGGACAGGGCAAAATGAGCAGTTCTTC. It encodes CASSGTGQNEQFF. The chain uses TRBV18 and TRBJ2-1; 9 positions agree with TRBD1. Looked up from germline, CDR1 is KGHSH and CDR2 is LQKENI. The CDR3 runs to 13 residues. Trimming took 6 bases from V and 7 from J; bases not matched to a gene: 4.

The chain uses TRBV11-2 and TRBJ2-1; TRBD1 might be the D (5 bases). The CDR3 has 14 amino acids. Germline CDR1 reads SGHAT; CDR2 reads FQNNGV. V gave up 5 bases and J gave up 6 bases, with 14 bases separating them. CDR3 region: CASSLLQGGNEQFF. The CDR3 DNA is TGTGCCAGCAGCCTACTTCAGGGTGGCAATGAGCAGTTCTTC. The full variable domain, with the rest looked up from reference TRBV11-2 and TRBJ2-1, is EAGVAQSPRYKIIEKRQSVAFWCNPISGHATLYWYQQILGQGPKLLIQFQNNGVVDDSQLPKDRFSAERLKGVDSTLKIQPAKLEDSAVYLCASSLLQGGNEQFFGPGTRLTVL.

V gene TRBV18 combines with J gene TRBJ2-7; the match to TRBD1 covers 8 bases. The CDR3 consists of 16 residues. The germline gives CDR1 KGHSH, CDR2 LQKENI. V lost 1 base and J lost 0; bases outside the gene matches: 5. CDR3 coding DNA: TGTGCCAGCTCACCACGGACAGGGCTGAGCTCCTACGAGCAGTACGTC. Translating it yields CASSPRTGLSSYEQYV.

A few counts support this clonotype. The chain carries TRBV28 and TRBJ1-3; 7 bases map to TRBD1. The CDR3 runs to 15 residues. Germline V gene lookup returns CDR1 MDHEN and CDR2 SYDVKM. After removal of 6 bases from V and 0 bases from J, the junction contained 5 bases not matched to a gene. The CDR3 protein is CASRWDRNSGNTIYF. DNA of the CDR3: TGTGCCAGCAGGTGGGACAGAAACTCTGGAAACACCATATATTTT.

Turning to this clonotype: A much more abundant neighbour one base away suggests this may be a read error. The gene calls are TRBV2 and TRBJ2-1, with D possibly matching TRBD2 (6 bases). V was clipped by 6 bases and J by 8 bases, with 8 bases between them. There are 11 residues in the CDR3. Per germline, CDR1 SNHLY and CDR2 FYNNEI. CDR3 bases: TGTGCCAGCAGGTCGGGGGATGAGCAGTTCTTC. Residues: CASRSGDEQFF.

This clonotype was recorded a few times. The rearrangement uses TRBV11-2 and TRBJ2-1; 9 bases match TRBD2. The CDR3 consists of 16 residues. Trimming cost V 7 bases and J 2 bases; bases outside gene matches: 9. Germline CDR1 SGHAT, CDR2 FQNNGV. The CDR3 reads CASTPGSGRAYNEQFF. In DNA, the CDR3 is TGTGCCAGCACCCCGGGTAGCGGGAGAGCCTACAATGAGCAGTTCTTC.

The chain links TRBV25-1 to TRBJ2-2; D remains ambiguous. Germline V gene lookup returns CDR1 MGHDK and CDR2 SYGVNS. V was clipped by 3 bases and J by 1 base, with 3 bases between them. The CDR3 totals 13 residues. The DNA for the CDR3 is TGTGCCAGCAGTGATAAGAACACCGGGGAGCTGTTTTTT. Its protein is CASSDKNTGELFF.

The rearrangement joins TRBV7-8 to TRBJ2-3, with 10 bases matching TRBD2. Looked up from germline, CDR1 is SGHVS and CDR2 is FQNEAQ. The CDR3 length is 18 residues. With V trimmed by 1 base and J by 3 bases, 10 bases remained unmatched. In DNA form, the CDR3 reads TGTGCCAGCAGCTTAGGATTAGCGGGAGGTCGTTGGACAGATACGCAGTATTTT. Translating it yields CASSLGLAGGRWTDTQYF.